This TCR beta chain was profiled in a study of vaccination effects on CD4 cells after COVID-19. The junction had 3 bases not matched to a gene; V was cut back by 5 bases and J by 3 bases. The CDR3 consists of 13 residues. General study findings and limits: Late in the post-vaccination period, infection-induced and vaccine-induced clones underwent marked clonal contraction. Only a few convalescent patients and no early post-infection timepoints featured in the study.

Turning to this clone: Its antigen is unidentified.

Assay used: immunoSEQ multiplex PCR; TCRdb lists only in-frame clones, some missing. The table includes over 25,000 clones, over 70% detected once. Expansion with viral peptide pools was applied to antigen-specific CD4+ T cells by the ViraFEST assay prior to sequencing. Culture lasted around eleven days before CD4+ T cell isolation. Vaccinated participants had no history of SARS-CoV-2 infection and tested negative for nucleocapsid antibodies. Every well housed about 1.8 million PBMC, which grew in culture alongside around 11 IU/ml IL-2 and 8.5 to 10 ug/ml peptides. Each culture had half its medium swapped for IL-2 medium on days 3 and 7.

Sequencing was performed on CD4+ T cells from PBMCs cultured with SARS-CoV-2 spike peptides, taken before COVID-19 vaccination. The clonotype originates from a human donor who received a COVID-19 vaccine. The rearrangement links TRBV12-3 or TRBV12-4 to TRBJ2-7; 8 bases are shared with TRBD2. The CDR3 bases are TGTGCCAGCAGTCGGACTAGCAGCTACGAGCAGTACTTC. It codes for CASSRTSSYEQYF.